These T cell receptor beta chains were read from a single sample in a study of sequential checkpoint blockade in melanoma. Some clones are missing from TCRdb's copy, which holds only in-frame ones; the method was immunoSEQ multiplex PCR. Of 2,000 to 2,500 clones listed, 55% to 65% are singletons. The source material was CD8+ T cells sorted from blood (inferred from file names), sampled from a patient given nivolumab and ipilimumab in sequence. Receptor source: a human patient with melanoma. Some clones in this sample may be carry-over from other donors' samples. Both conserved end residues are part of each CDR3. The order of the fields is V gene, J gene, clone size, CDR3 protein. Clone size is stated in some rows and not others, as once, few, many or a class when expanded.

>TRBV29-1|TRBJ2-7|.
CSVEGGLAGGSYEQYF
>TRBV7-9|TRBJ1-5|.
CASSSDSSSQHF
>TRBV6-5|TRBJ2-7|.
CASSLRDSYYEQYF
>TRBV6-1|TRBJ2-7|medium-sized
CASRDGAGEQYF
>TRBV4-1|TRBJ1-1|large
CASSIREVTEAFF
>TRBV5-1|TRBJ1-4|.
CASSLRQQGALEKLFF
>TRBV6-5|TRBJ2-1|.
CASSLTGNNEQFF
>TRBV4-3|TRBJ2-1|.
CASSQDGNRLNEQFF
>TRBV7-8|TRBJ1-6|.
CASSLAVQGFGSPLHF
>TRBV7-2|TRBJ2-7|.
CASSFEGQTVSYEQYF
>TRBV18|TRBJ2-7|.
CASSPGTPTYEQYF
>TRBV4-1|TRBJ2-7|.
CASSQYYRAQGVQQYF
>TRBV6-5|TRBJ1-3|large
CASTEGHNSGNTIYF
>TRBV7-9|TRBJ1-2|.
CASSDVYGLYGYTF
>TRBV7-9|TRBJ2-7|.
CASSYGQGFIYEQYF
>TRBV30|TRBJ2-2|.
CAWSVSRGRELFF
>TRBV7-9|TRBJ1-2|.
CASNDRAGGYTF
>TRBV6-1|TRBJ1-2|.
CASSERESYGYTF
>TRBV6-1|TRBJ2-1|.
CASSEAWTGSNEQFF
>TRBV5-5|TRBJ2-7|.
CASSRYGRGGVYEQYF
>TRBV21-1|TRBJ1-1|.
CASSNLILLPGQGSEAFF
>TRBV5-6|TRBJ2-7|few
CASSPPSAGTYEQYF
>TRBV6-5|TRBJ2-7|.
CSNRMQGGLAYEQYF
>TRBV19|TRBJ1-2|few
CASRTGGDGYTF
>TRBV6-6|TRBJ2-7|.
CASSWYSGTGRREQYF
>TRBV5-6|TRBJ1-5|.
CASSLGGGGQPQHF
>TRBV7-9|TRBJ2-7|.
CASSLESLEQYF
>TRBV13|TRBJ1-5|.
CASSLSGFNQPQHF
>TRBV7-2|TRBJ2-7|.
CASSQGAGAGYEQYF
>TRBV6-4|TRBJ2-3|.
CASSDGAGGTDTQYF
>TRBV15|TRBJ2-7|.
CATSRGLAGAYEQYF
>TRBV9|TRBJ1-6|few
CASSGGLGGAHNSPLHF
>TRBV15|TRBJ1-6|few
CATSLLNSPLHF
>TRBV19|TRBJ1-6|few
CASSYGQLSYNSPLHF
>TRBV7-9|TRBJ1-1|once
CASSQQGPEEAFF
>TRBV9|TRBJ2-7|.
CASSPRDSSYEQYF
>TRBV10-3|TRBJ2-7|few
CAISESGAGHEQYF
>TRBV12-5|TRBJ1-1|few
CASGRPPTSLDTEAFF
>TRBV20-1|TRBJ2-7|.
CSARDNYEQYF
>TRBV5-8|TRBJ1-5|.
CASSAGQGALAINQPQHF
>TRBV15|TRBJ2-7|few
CATSPGTGSYEQYF
>TRBV9|TRBJ1-4|.
CASSVEGGLATNEKLFF
>TRBV7-9|TRBJ1-1|.
CASSCPTQGEAFF
>TRBV9|TRBJ1-1|.
CASSAGQNTEAFF
>TRBV5-6|TRBJ1-2|.
CASSSGQRYGYTF
>TRBV4-1|TRBJ1-5|.
CASSRGGVYQPQHF
>TRBV19|TRBJ1-1|.
CASSMGQFTGSEAFF
>TRBV27|TRBJ1-2|.
CASSLSPTGNYGYTF
>TRBV19|TRBJ2-6|.
CASSISLALPPGANVLTF
>TRBV7-2|TRBJ2-7|few
CASSRTVSSEQYF
>TRBV30|TRBJ1-2|few
CAWTSTGAGGYTF
>TRBV7-9|TRBJ2-7|few
CASSAGQIPYEQYF
>TRBV7-8|TRBJ2-1|.
CASSLSGQGYNEQFF
>TRBV15|TRBJ2-5|.
CATSRHGASGEETQYF